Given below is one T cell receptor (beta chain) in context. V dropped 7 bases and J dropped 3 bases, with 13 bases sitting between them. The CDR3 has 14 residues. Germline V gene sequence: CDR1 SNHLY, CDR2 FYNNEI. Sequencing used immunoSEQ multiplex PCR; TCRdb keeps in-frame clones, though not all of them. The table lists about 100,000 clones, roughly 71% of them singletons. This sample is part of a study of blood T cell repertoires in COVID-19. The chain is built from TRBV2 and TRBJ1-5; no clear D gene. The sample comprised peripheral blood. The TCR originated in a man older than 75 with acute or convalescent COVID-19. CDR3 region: CASTSEGTNQPQHF. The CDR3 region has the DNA TGTGCCAGCACCTCAGAGGGTACCAATCAGCCCCAGCATTTT.